A single TCR beta chain is shown here with its context. As yet, its antigen is unknown. The sample belongs to a study of post-analysis software for immune sequencing data. Overall study findings and caveats: Controls showed lower frequencies than patients for five TRBV segments, and TRBV5-6, TRBV5-1 and TRBV20-1 were among these.

Sequencing libraries made from TCR beta cDNA carried unique molecular identifiers. It was from roughly 1.1 to 9.2 million T cells that about half a million cDNA molecules came. TCRdb redid the calling of the PCR reads with MiXCR, one entry per CDR3 protein. The table includes 750,000 to 950,000 distinct CDR3 sequences, approximately 57% detected once. The CDR3 length is 12 residues. Trimming cost V 6 bases and J 2 bases, with 7 bases left between them. The source is a girl aged 10-17 years with multiple sclerosis. The V and J genes are TRBV12-3 or TRBV12-4 and TRBJ1-2; no reliable D call. Sequencing used blood. CDR3 in amino acids: CASRSGNYGYTF. Here the CDR3 DNA reads TGTGCCAGCAGATCGGGGAACTATGGCTACACCTTC.